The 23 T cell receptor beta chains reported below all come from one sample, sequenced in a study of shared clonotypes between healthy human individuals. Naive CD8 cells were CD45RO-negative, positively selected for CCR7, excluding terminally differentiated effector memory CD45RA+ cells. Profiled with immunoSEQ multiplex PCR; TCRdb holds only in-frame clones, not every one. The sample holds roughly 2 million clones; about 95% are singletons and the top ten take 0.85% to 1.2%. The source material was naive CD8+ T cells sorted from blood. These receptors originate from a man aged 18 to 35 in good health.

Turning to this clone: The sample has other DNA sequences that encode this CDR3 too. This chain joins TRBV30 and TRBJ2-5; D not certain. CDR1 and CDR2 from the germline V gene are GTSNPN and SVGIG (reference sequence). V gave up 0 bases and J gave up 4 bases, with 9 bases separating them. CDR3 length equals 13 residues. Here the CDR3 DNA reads TGTGCCTGGAGTGTACTTCGAGGAGAGACCCAGTACTTC. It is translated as CAWSVLRGETQYF. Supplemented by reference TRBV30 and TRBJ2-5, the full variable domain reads SQTIHQWPATLVQPVGSPLSLECTVEGTSNPNLYWYRQAAGRGLQLLFYSVGIGQISSEVPQNLSASRPQDRQFILSSKKLLLSDSGFYLCAWSVLRGETQYFGPGTRLLVL.

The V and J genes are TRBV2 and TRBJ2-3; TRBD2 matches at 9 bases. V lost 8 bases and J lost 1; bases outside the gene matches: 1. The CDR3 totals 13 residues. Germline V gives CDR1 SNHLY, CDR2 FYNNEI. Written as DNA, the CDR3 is TGTGCCAGCTGGACTAGCGGCACAGATACGCAGTATTTT. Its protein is CASWTSGTDTQYF.

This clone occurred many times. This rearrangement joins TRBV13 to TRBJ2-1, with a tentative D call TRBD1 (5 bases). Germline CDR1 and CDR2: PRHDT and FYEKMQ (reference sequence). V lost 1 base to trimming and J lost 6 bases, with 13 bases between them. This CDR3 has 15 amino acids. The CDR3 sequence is CASSLEGSKGNEQFF. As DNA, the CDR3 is TGTGCCAGCAGCTTAGAGGGGTCGAAAGGCAATGAGCAGTTCTTC.

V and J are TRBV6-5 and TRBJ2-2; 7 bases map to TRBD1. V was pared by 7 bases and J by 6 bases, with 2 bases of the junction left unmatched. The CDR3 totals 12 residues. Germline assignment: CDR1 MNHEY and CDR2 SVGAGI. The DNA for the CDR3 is TGTGCCAGCACGACAGGGCCCGGGGAGCTGTTTTTT. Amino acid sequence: CASTTGPGELFF.

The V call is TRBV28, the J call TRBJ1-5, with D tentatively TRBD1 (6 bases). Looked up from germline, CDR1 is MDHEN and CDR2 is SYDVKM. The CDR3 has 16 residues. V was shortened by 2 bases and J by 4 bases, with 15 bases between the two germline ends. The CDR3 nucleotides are TGTGCCAGCAGTTTAAGTAGGGGGAGTCAAAATCAGCCCCAGCATTTT. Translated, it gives CASSLSRGSQNQPQHF.

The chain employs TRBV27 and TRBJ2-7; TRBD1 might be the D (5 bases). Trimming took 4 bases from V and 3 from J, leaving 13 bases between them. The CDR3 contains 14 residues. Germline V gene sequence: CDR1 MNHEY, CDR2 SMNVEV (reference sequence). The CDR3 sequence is CASSSQGNGYEQYF. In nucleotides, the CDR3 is TGTGCCAGCAGTTCCCAGGGTAATGGCTACGAGCAGTACTTC.

The CDR3 spells CASSFPQGDEQYF. The DNA for the CDR3 is TGTGCCAGCAGCTTTCCCCAGGGGGACGAGCAGTACTTC. The chain employs TRBV7-9 and TRBJ2-7, with 7 bases lining up with TRBD1. This CDR3 is built from 13 residues. V was clipped by 3 bases and J by 5 bases; unmatched bases: 4. Germline lookup yields CDR1 SEHNR and CDR2 FQNEAQ (reference sequence).

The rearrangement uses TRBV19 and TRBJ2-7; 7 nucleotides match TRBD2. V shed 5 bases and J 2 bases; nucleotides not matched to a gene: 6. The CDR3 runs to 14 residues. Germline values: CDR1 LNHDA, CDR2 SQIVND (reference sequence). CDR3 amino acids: CASSSGRGAYEQYF. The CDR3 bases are TGTGCCAGTAGTTCCGGACGGGGGGCCTACGAGCAGTACTTC.

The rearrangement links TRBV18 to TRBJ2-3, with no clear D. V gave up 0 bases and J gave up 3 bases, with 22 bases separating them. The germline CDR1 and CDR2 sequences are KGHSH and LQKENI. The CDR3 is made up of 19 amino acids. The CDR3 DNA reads TGTGCCAGCTCACCACCGGAGTTGGGATACGGGCCCCTAACAGATACGCAGTATTTT. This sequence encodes CASSPPELGYGPLTDTQYF.

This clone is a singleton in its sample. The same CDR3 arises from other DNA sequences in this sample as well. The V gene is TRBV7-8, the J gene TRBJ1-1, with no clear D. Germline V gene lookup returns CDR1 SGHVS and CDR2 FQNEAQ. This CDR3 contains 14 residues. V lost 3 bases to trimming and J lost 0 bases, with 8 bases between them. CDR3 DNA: TGTGCCAGCAGCTTCCTTGGGATGAACACTGAAGCTTTCTTT. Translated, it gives CASSFLGMNTEAFF. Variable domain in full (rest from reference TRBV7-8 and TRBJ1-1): GAGVSQSPRYKVAKRGQDVALRCDPISGHVSLFWYQQALGQGPEFLTYFQNEAQLDKSGLPSDRFFAERPEGSVSTLKIQRTQQEDSAVYLCASSFLGMNTEAFFGQGTRLTVV.

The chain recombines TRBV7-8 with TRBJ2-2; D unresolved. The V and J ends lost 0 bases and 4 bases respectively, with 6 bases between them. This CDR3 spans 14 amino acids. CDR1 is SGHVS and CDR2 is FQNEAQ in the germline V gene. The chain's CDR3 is CASSLAGPTGELFF. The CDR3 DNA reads TGTGCCAGCAGCTTAGCAGGGCCCACCGGGGAGCTGTTTTTT.

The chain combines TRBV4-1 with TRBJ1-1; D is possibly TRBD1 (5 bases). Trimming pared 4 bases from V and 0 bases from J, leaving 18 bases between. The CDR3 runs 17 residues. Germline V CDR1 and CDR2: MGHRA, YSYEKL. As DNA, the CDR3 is TGCGCCAGCAGCCTCGGAAGTGGCCTAGGGGTGAACACTGAAGCTTTCTTT. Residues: CASSLGSGLGVNTEAFF.

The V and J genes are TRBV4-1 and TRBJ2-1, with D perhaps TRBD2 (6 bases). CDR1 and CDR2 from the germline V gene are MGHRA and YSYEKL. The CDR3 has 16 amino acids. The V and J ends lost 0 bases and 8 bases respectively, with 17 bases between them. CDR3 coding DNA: TGCGCCAGCAGCCAAGAGCCGGGACTGAGTACCTATGAGCAGTTCTTC. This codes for CASSQEPGLSTYEQFF.

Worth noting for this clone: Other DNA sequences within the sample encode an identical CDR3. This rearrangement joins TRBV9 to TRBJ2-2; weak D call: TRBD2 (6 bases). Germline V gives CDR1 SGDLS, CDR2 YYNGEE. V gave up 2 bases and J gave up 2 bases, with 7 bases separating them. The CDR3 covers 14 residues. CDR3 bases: TGTGCCAGCAGCGTGGGAGGAAACACCGGGGAGCTGTTTTTT. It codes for CASSVGGNTGELFF.

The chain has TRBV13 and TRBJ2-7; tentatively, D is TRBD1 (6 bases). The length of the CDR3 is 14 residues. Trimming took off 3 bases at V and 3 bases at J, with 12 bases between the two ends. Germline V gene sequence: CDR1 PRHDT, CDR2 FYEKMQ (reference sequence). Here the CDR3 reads CASSFAGADYEQYF. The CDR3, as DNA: TGTGCCAGCAGCTTCGCAGGGGCCGACTACGAGCAGTACTTC.

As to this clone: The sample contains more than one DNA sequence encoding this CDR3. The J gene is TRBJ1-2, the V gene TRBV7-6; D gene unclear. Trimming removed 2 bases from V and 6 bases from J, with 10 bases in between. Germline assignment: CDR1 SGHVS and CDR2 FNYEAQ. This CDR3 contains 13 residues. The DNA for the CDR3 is TGTGCCAGCAGCTTAAGCGGAGGCGATGGCTACACCTTC. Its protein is CASSLSGGDGYTF.

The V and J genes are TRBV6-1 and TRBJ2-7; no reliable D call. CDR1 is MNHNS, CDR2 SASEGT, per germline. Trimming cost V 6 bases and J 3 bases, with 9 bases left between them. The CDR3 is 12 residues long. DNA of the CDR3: TGTGCCAGCAGCCCAGCCAACTACGAGCAGTACTTC. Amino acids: CASSPANYEQYF.

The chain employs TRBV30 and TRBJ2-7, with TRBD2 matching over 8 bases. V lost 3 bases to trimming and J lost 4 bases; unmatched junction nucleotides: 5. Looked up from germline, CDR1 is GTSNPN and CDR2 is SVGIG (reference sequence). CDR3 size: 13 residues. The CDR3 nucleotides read TGTGCCTGGAGGGGACTAGGGGATTACGAGCAGTACTTC. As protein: CAWRGLGDYEQYF. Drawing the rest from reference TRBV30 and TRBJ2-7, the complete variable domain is SQTIHQWPATLVQPVGSPLSLECTVEGTSNPNLYWYRQAAGRGLQLLFYSVGIGQISSEVPQNLSASRPQDRQFILSSKKLLLSDSGFYLCAWRGLGDYEQYFGPGTRLTVT.

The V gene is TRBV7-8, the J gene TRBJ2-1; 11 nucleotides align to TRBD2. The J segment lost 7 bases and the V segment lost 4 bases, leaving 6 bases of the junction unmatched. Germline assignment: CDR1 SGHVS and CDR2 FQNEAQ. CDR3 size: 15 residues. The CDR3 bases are TGTGCCAGCAGCTCTCTACTAGCGGGAGAGAATGAGCAGTTCTTC. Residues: CASSSLLAGENEQFF.

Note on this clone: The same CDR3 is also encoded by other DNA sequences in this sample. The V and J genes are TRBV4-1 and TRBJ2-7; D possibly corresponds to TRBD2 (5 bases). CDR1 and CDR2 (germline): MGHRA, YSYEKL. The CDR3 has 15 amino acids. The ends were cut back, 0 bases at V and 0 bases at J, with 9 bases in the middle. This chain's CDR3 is CASSQDRGSSYEQYF. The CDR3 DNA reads TGCGCCAGCAGCCAAGATCGAGGGTCCTCCTACGAGCAGTACTTC.

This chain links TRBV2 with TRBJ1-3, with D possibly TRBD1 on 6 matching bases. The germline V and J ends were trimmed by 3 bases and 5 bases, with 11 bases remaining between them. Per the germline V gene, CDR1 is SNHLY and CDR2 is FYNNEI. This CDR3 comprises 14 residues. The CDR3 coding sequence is TGTGCCAGCAGTGACGGGACACTGCGAAACACCATATATTTT. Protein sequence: CASSDGTLRNTIYF.

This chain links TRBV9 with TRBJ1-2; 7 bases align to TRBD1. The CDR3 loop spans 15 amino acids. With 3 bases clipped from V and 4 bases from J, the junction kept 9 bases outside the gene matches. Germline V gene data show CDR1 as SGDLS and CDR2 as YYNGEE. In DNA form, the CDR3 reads TGTGCCAGCAGCGCGAGGGGACAGCTAGCCTATGGCTACACCTTC. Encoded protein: CASSARGQLAYGYTF.

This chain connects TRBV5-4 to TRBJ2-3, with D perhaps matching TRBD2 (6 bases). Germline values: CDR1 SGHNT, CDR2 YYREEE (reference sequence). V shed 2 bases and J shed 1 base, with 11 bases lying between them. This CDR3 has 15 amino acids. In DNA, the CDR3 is TGTGCCAGCAGCTTTAGCGGATCCGGCACAGATACGCAGTATTTT. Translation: CASSFSGSGTDTQYF. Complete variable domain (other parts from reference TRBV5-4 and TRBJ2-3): ETGVTQSPTHLIKTRGQQVTLRCSSQSGHNTVSWYQQALGQGPQFIFQYYREEENGRGNFPPRFSGLQFPNYSSELNVNALELDDSALYLCASSFSGSGTDTQYFGPGTRLTVL.